A selection of T cell receptor beta chains follows, all from one sample in a study of T cell responses to AZD1222 COVID-19 vaccine. Here immunoSEQ multiplex PCR was the method, and the copy in TCRdb shows in-frame clones only, minus some. The profile covers around 99,000 clones, with more than 80% appearing a single time and 6.6% taken by the ten largest. Sequencing used peripheral blood, obtained on day 0 of AZD1222 vaccination. These TCRs come from an adult in good health. Both conserved end residues are part of each CDR3. A D gene is named only where the DNA matches it firmly. For some rows the clone size is stated as once, few or many, or as a class when expanded; others skip it.

J gene	D gene	clone size	V gene	CDR3 protein	CDR3 DNA
TRBJ2-1	-	-	TRBV6-5	CASSSGPYNEQFF	TGTGCCAGCAGTTCAGGGCCCTACAATGAGCAGTTCTTC
TRBJ1-1	-	-	TRBV4-2	CASSQDIRGTEAFF	TGTGCCAGCAGCCAAGATATAAGGGGCACTGAAGCTTTCTTT
TRBJ1-2	-	few	TRBV28	CASSRGANYGYTF	TGTGCCAGCAGTAGGGGGGCTAACTATGGCTACACCTTC
TRBJ2-3	TRBD1	-	TRBV24-1	CATRGTGGDTQYF	TGTGCCACCAGGGGGACAGGGGGAGATACGCAGTATTTT
TRBJ1-1	-	-	TRBV30	CAWSVQGDTEAFF	TGTGCCTGGAGTGTACAGGGCGACACTGAAGCTTTCTTT
TRBJ2-3	TRBD2	once	TRBV29-1	CSARLAAGTDTQYF	TGCAGCGCCCGACTAGCGGCGGGCACAGATACGCAGTATTTT
TRBJ1-2	-	-	TRBV5-8	CASSLAGNNQGPGYTF	TGTGCCAGCAGCTTGGCCGGGAACAATCAAGGTCCTGGCTACACCTTC
TRBJ1-3	-	-	TRBV28	CASTLRGSGNTIYF	TGTGCCAGCACCCTGAGGGGTTCTGGAAACACCATATATTTT
TRBJ2-2	TRBD2	once	TRBV5-1	CASDSGGNTGELFF	TGCGCCAGCGACAGCGGGGGAAACACCGGGGAGCTGTTTTTT
TRBJ1-4	-	once	TRBV28	CASSGARGMNEKLFF	TGTGCCAGCAGTGGAGCACGGGGGATGAATGAAAAACTGTTTTTT
TRBJ1-2	TRBD1	once	TRBV3-1/TRBV3-2	CASSHLGQGPLGGYTF	TGTGCCAGCAGCCATCTCGGACAGGGGCCGCTTGGTGGCTACACCTTC
TRBJ2-1	TRBD2	-	TRBV9	CASGGLASADEQFF	TGTGCCAGCGGGGGACTAGCGTCAGCCGATGAGCAGTTCTTC
TRBJ1-5	-	-	TRBV5-5	CASSKGRLGNQPQHF	TGTGCCAGCAGCAAAGGGAGGTTGGGCAATCAGCCCCAGCATTTT
TRBJ1-6	-	-	TRBV19	CASSIRGQGSPLHF	TGTGCCAGTAGTATACGGGGGCAGGGATCACCCCTCCACTTT
TRBJ2-1	TRBD2	-	TRBV28	CASRLGAGPQGEQFF	TGTGCCAGCAGGTTAGGAGCGGGACCCCAGGGTGAGCAGTTCTTC
TRBJ2-4	-	-	TRBV28	CASSTTGRPKTGQYF	TGTGCCAGCAGTACGACAGGCAGGCCTAAAACTGGTCAGTACTTC
TRBJ2-3	-	once	TRBV5-1	CASSLSGPSSTDTQYF	TGCGCCAGCAGCTTGAGCGGGCCGTCCAGCACAGATACGCAGTATTTT
TRBJ2-4	-	-	TRBV4-2	CASSSTGLTWVQYF	TGTGCCAGCAGCTCGACGGGACTCACATGGGTTCAGTACTTC
TRBJ2-1	-	few	TRBV18	CASSLGAPNEQFF	TGTGCCAGCTCACTCGGGGCTCCAAATGAGCAGTTCTTC
TRBJ2-7	TRBD1	-	TRBV29-1	CSVERTGGDEQYF	TGCAGCGTTGAACGGACAGGGGGTGACGAGCAGTACTTC
TRBJ1-2	TRBD1	-	TRBV3-1/TRBV3-2	CASSPRTGRGYTF	TGTGCCAGCAGCCCTAGGACAGGGCGAGGCTACACCTTC
TRBJ1-4	-	-	TRBV7-6	CASSTRRDRIATNEKLFF	TGTGCCAGCAGCACCCGACGAGACAGAATTGCAACTAATGAAAAACTGTTTTTT
TRBJ2-7	TRBD2	few	TRBV5-4	CASSPLAGSYEQYF	TGTGCCAGCAGCCCGCTAGCGGGGTCCTACGAGCAGTACTTC
TRBJ2-3	-	-	TRBV15	CATSGGATDTQYF	TGTGCCACCAGCGGCGGGGCCACAGATACGCAGTATTTT
TRBJ1-2	TRBD1	-	TRBV5-6	CASSFSSGTGGIYGYTF	TGTGCCAGCAGCTTTTCCTCCGGGACAGGGGGGATCTATGGCTACACCTTC
TRBJ2-7	-	few	TRBV18	CASSPQGNAYEQYF	TGTGCCAGCTCACCACAGGGAAACGCCTACGAGCAGTACTTC
TRBJ1-1	-	-	TRBV18	CASSPWSQGPLDTEAFF	TGTGCCAGCTCACCATGGTCACAGGGCCCTTTGGACACTGAAGCTTTCTTT
TRBJ2-3	-	-	TRBV5-1	CASNTGYTDTQYF	TGCGCCAGCAATACGGGCTACACAGATACGCAGTATTTT
TRBJ2-6	TRBD2	-	TRBV10-3	CAISESIGTSGSVSGANVLTF	TGTGCCATCAGTGAGTCGATAGGTACTAGCGGGTCGGTTTCTGGGGCCAACGTCCTGACTTTC
TRBJ2-3	-	-	TRBV6-2/TRBV6-3	CASSYSRQRKVAGTDTQYF	TGTGCCAGCAGTTACTCGAGACAGAGGAAGGTCGCGGGGACAGATACGCAGTATTTT
TRBJ2-7	-	-	TRBV7-2	CASSSSGRLIHEQYF	TGTGCCAGCAGCTCGTCCGGCCGCTTGATCCACGAGCAGTACTTC
TRBJ2-7	TRBD2	-	TRBV9	CASSVGLAGAGHEQYF	TGTGCCAGCAGCGTAGGGTTAGCGGGAGCGGGACACGAGCAGTACTTC
TRBJ1-2	-	-	TRBV2	CASTQSEGMDGYTF	TGTGCCAGCACCCAATCCGAGGGAATGGATGGCTACACCTTC
TRBJ1-1	-	-	TRBV4-2	CASSQAGGAVNTEAFF	TGTGCCAGCAGCCAAGCCGGGGGGGCTGTGAACACTGAAGCTTTCTTT
TRBJ1-5	TRBD1	-	TRBV5-6	CASSLNTGENNQPQHF	TGTGCCAGCAGCCTAAATACAGGGGAGAACAATCAGCCCCAGCATTTT
TRBJ1-2	-	-	TRBV28	CASSPKGYGYTF	TGTGCCAGCAGCCCGAAAGGATATGGCTACACCTTC
TRBJ2-7	TRBD2	-	TRBV5-4	CASSLAGTSGRRISEQYF	TGTGCCAGCAGCCTGGCCGGGACTAGCGGGAGACGTATCTCCGAGCAGTACTTC
TRBJ1-5	TRBD1	once	TRBV19	CASSIIGQGQPGSSTQHF	TGTGCCAGTAGTATTATCGGACAGGGCCAACCGGGGTCTAGCACACAGCATTTT
TRBJ2-2	-	-	TRBV15	CATSRGGANTGELFF	TGTGCCACCAGCAGAGGAGGAGCGAACACCGGGGAGCTGTTTTTT
TRBJ1-1	-	-	TRBV19	CASRGEMRGTEAFF	TGTGCCAGTAGAGGAGAAATGCGGGGCACTGAAGCTTTCTTT